This TCR beta chain stems from a study of siplizumab effects on memory and regulatory T cells. General observations from the study: Alloreactive sequences whose origin lay in unstimulated CD4+ memory cells were significantly reduced by siplizumab. The authors could not assign a naive or memory phenotype to roughly 75-96% of proliferating CD4+ or CD8+ clones.

CDR1 is SGHDT, CDR2 YYEEEE, per germline. The CDR3 totals 12 residues. With 0 bases removed from V and 6 bases from J, the gap between germline ends came to 7 bases. This clone was seen only once. Its antigen is still unknown. Assays captured 9.8 x 10^4 or so TCR templates per sample. Repertoires were generated with immunoSEQ multiplex PCR, while TCRdb's copy carries only in-frame clones and drops some. The sample has tens of thousands of clones, roughly 93% seen once. The J gene is TRBJ2-7, the V gene TRBV5-6, with a possible D match to TRBD2 (6 bases). This TCR derives from a human donor in good health. The specimen was CD8+ T cells sorted from blood. CDR3 in DNA: TGTGCCAGCAGCTTGGGGGACTCCGAGCAGTACTTC. This encodes CASSLGDSEQYF. Filled out from reference TRBV5-6 and TRBJ2-7, the complete variable domain reads DAGVTQSPTHLIKTRGQQVTLRCSPKSGHDTVSWYQQALGQGPQFIFQYYEEEERQRGNFPDRFSGHQFPNYSSELNVNALLLGDSALYLCASSLGDSEQYFGPGTRLTVT.